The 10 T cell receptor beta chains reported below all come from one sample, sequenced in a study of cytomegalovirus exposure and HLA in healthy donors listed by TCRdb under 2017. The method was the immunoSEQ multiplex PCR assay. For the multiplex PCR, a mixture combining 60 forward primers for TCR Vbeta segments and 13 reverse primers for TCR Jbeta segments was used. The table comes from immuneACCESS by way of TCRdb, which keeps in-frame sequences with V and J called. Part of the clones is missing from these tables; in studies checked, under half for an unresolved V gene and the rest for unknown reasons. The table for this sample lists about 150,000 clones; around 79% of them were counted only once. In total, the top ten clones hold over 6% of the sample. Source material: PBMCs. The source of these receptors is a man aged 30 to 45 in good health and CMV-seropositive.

The CDR3 region has the DNA TGTGCCAGCAGCCGCCGACAGGGGGGATCCGATTCACCCCTCCACTTT. Translating gives CASSRRQGGSDSPLHF. The chain employs TRBV6-6 and TRBJ1-6; 9 bases line up with TRBD1. This CDR3 has 16 residues. The junction had 11 bases not matched to a gene; V was cut back by 6 bases and J by 8 bases. The germline V gene has CDR1 MNHNY and CDR2 SVGAGI (reference sequence).

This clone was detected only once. The CDR3 loop is CASTLEPGRGETQYF. In DNA, the CDR3 is TGTGCCAGCACCCTGGAGCCCGGTCGGGGAGAGACCCAGTACTTC. V and J are TRBV6-1 and TRBJ2-5; D perhaps matches TRBD2 (5 bases). CDR1 MNHNS and CDR2 SASEGT come from the germline V gene. V was shortened by 7 bases and J by 4 bases, with 19 bases between the two germline ends. The CDR3 is made up of 15 amino acids.

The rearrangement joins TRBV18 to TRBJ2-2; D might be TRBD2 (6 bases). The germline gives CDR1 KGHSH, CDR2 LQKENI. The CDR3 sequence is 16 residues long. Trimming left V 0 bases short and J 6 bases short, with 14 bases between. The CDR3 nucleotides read TGTGCCAGCTCACCACCCGCTGGGGGGTTCGCCGGGGAGCTGTTTTTT. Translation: CASSPPAGGFAGELFF.

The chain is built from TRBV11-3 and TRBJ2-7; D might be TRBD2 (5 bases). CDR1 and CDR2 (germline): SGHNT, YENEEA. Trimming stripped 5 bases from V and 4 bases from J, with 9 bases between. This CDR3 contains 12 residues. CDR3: CASSARGYEQYF. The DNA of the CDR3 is TGTGCCAGCAGCGCAAGAGGGTACGAGCAGTACTTC.

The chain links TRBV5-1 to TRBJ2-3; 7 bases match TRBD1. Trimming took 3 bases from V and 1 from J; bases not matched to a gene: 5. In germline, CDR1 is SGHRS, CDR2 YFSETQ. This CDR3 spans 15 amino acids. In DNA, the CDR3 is TGCGCCAGCAGCTCGACAGGACAGGGCACAGATACGCAGTATTTT. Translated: CASSSTGQGTDTQYF.

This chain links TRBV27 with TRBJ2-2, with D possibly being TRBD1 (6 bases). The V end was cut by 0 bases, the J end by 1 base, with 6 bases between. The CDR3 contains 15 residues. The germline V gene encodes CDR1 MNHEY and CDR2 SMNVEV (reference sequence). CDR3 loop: CASSLSTGNTGELFF. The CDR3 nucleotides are TGTGCCAGCAGTTTATCGACAGGGAACACCGGGGAGCTGTTTTTT.

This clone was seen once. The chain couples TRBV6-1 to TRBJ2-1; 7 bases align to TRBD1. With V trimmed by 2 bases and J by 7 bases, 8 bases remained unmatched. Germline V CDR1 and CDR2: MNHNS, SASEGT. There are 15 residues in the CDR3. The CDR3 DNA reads TGTGCCAGCAGTGAAATAGGGGGCGGAAAGAATGAGCAGTTCTTC. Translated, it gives CASSEIGGGKNEQFF.

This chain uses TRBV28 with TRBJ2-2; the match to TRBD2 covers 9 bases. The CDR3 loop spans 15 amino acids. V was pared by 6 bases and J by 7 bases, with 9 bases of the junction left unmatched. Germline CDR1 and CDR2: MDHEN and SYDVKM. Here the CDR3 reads CASRTSSGIGGELFF. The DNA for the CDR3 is TGTGCCAGCAGGACCTCTAGCGGGATAGGCGGGGAGCTGTTTTTT. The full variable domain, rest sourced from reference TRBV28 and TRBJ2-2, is DVKVTQSSRYLVKRTGEKVFLECVQDMDHENMFWYRQDPGLGLRLIYFSYDVKMKEKGDIPEGYSVSREKKERFSLILESASTNQTSMYLCASRTSSGIGGELFFGEGSRLTVL.

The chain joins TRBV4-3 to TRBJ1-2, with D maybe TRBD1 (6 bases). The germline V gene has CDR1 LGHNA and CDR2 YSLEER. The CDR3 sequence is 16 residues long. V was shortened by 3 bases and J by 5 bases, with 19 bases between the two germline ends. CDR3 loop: CASSQYLQGPTYGYTF. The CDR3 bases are TGCGCCAGCAGCCAGTACCTACAGGGCCCAACTTATGGCTACACCTTC.

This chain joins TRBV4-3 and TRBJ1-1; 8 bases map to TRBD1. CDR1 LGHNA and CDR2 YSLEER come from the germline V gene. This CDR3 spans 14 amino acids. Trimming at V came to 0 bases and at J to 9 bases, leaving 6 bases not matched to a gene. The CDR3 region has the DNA TGCGCCAGCAGCCAAGAGTTAGGACAGGGAAAAGCTTTCTTT. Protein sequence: CASSQELGQGKAFF.